One and the same sample provided the 30 T cell receptor beta chains below, sequenced in a study of neurological immune-mediated disorders. TCRdb redid the calling of the 5' RACE reads with MiXCR, one entry per CDR3 protein. Counted here are roughly 19,000 distinct CDR3 sequences, around 7.6% occurring once; the ten biggest clones make up around 17%. The sequencing sample was made of CD8+ T cells from blood. The receptors here all came from a woman in her thirties with HTLV-1-associated myelopathy (HAM/TSP).

This clonotype occurred many times. The chain is built from TRBV6-6 and TRBJ1-3; TRBD1 might be the D (6 bases). V was pared by 5 bases and J by 4 bases, with 15 bases between. The CDR3 spans 15 residues. The V gene's germline CDR1 is MNHNY and CDR2 SVGAGI (reference sequence). The CDR3 DNA reads TGTGCCAGCAGTCACGGGGCAGGGGCGGGAAACACCATATATTTT. Translating gives CASSHGAGAGNTIYF.

This clonotype was observed at least ten times. This chain links TRBV9 with TRBJ2-2; tentatively, D is TRBD2 (7 bases). CDR1 and CDR2 from the germline V gene are SGDLS and YYNGEE. This CDR3 is 16 amino acids long. Trimming removed 0 bases at V and 5 bases at J, with 14 bases between. In DNA form, the CDR3 reads TGTGCCAGCAGCGTAGTAGGGGGGGCGCGAACCGGGGAGCTGTTTTTT. Translated, it gives CASSVVGGARTGELFF.

This clonotype was recorded at least ten times. V gene TRBV18 combines with J gene TRBJ1-2, with D uncertain. The CDR3 runs to 16 residues. V shed 0 bases and J shed 4 bases, with 15 bases lying between them. Germline-derived CDR1 and CDR2 are KGHSH and LQKENI. The CDR3 sequence is CASSPPGGVSSYGYTF. For the CDR3, the DNA is TGTGCCAGCTCACCACCGGGCGGGGTATCCTCCTATGGCTACACCTTC.

This clonotype was counted many times. The rearrangement links TRBV7-9 to TRBJ1-2; perhaps TRBD1 as D (6 bases). This CDR3 is built from 13 residues. With 6 bases removed from V and 7 bases from J, the gap between germline ends came to 15 bases. In germline, CDR1 is SEHNR, CDR2 FQNEAQ (reference sequence). The CDR3 here is CASSYDRQGGYTF. The CDR3, as DNA: TGTGCCAGCAGTTACGACAGGCAAGGTGGCTACACCTTC.

In this sample, this clonotype turned up many times. V gene TRBV20-1 combines with J gene TRBJ2-7; the match to TRBD1 covers 8 bases. After removal of 0 bases from V and 5 bases from J, the junction contained 12 bases not matched to a gene. Germline CDR1 is DFQATT and CDR2 is SNEGSKA (reference sequence). The CDR3 has 16 residues. CDR3 amino acids: CSARDYRQGMRNEQYF. CDR3 sequence (DNA): TGCAGTGCTAGAGATTATCGACAGGGGATGCGGAACGAGCAGTACTTC.

In this sample, this clonotype is medium-sized. The chain carries TRBV5-1 and TRBJ2-5, with D maybe TRBD2 (6 bases). The length of the CDR3 is 20 residues. Germline assignment: CDR1 SGHRS and CDR2 YFSETQ. Trimming pared 1 base from V and 1 base from J, leaving 26 bases between. The DNA of the CDR3 is TGCGCCAGCAGCTTGAATATTCGTCCGGATGGAGGGGCCCCCCAAGAGACCCAGTACTTC. As protein: CASSLNIRPDGGAPQETQYF.

This clonotype was recorded at least ten times. This chain connects TRBV5-1 to TRBJ2-6; maybe TRBD1 (7 bases). CDR1 and CDR2 (germline): SGHRS, YFSETQ. Trimming took 0 bases from V and 3 from J, leaving 16 bases between them. CDR3 size: 18 residues. CDR3 nucleotides: TGCGCCAGCAGCTTGGAGGGTTACAGGGGAGGTGGGGCCAACGTCCTGACTTTC. Protein product: CASSLEGYRGGGANVLTF. The complete variable domain, with remaining parts taken from reference TRBV5-1 and TRBJ2-6, reads KAGVTQTPRYLIKTRGQQVTLSCSPISGHRSVSWYQQTPGQGLQFLFEYFSETQRNKGNFPGRFSGRQFSNSRSEMNVSTLELGDSALYLCASSLEGYRGGGANVLTFGAGSRLTVL.

This clonotype was recorded at least ten times. The chain uses TRBV20-1 and TRBJ2-1, with D tentatively TRBD1 (6 bases). The germline V gene has CDR1 DFQATT and CDR2 SNEGSKA (reference sequence). The CDR3 contains 12 residues. The CDR3 DNA is TGCAGCATACGGACAGACTACAATGAGCAGTTCTTC. Its translation is CSIRTDYNEQFF.

This clonotype was observed at least ten times. The chain carries TRBV7-9 and TRBJ2-2, with D perhaps assigned TRBD1 or TRBD2 (5 bases each). V lost 5 bases and J 6 bases, leaving 13 bases between the germline ends. CDR1 and CDR2 from the germline V gene are SEHNR and FQNEAQ (reference sequence). The CDR3 spans 14 residues. CDR3 bases: TGTGCCAGCAGCGACACCGGGGCTCCCGGGGAGCTGTTTTTT. Protein product: CASSDTGAPGELFF.

By its share, this clonotype is medium-sized. This chain connects TRBV20-1 to TRBJ2-1; 8 bases fit TRBD2. V shed 4 bases, J shed 4 bases, and the junction held 12 bases outside the gene matches. From germline, CDR1 is DFQATT and CDR2 SNEGSKA (reference sequence). This CDR3 region has 16 residues. The CDR3 spells CSATPIGGGSYNEQFF. DNA of the CDR3: TGCAGTGCTACACCCATCGGCGGGGGGTCATACAATGAGCAGTTCTTC.

This clonotype was detected ten times or more. V is TRBV20-1 and J is TRBJ1-1; 7 bases align to TRBD1. This CDR3 spans 13 amino acids. Germline CDR1 is DFQATT and CDR2 is SNEGSKA (reference sequence). V gave up 5 bases and J gave up 2 bases; unmatched junction bases: 5. CDR3 region: CSAQGVINTEAFF. Here the CDR3 DNA reads TGCAGTGCTCAGGGGGTTATTAACACTGAAGCTTTCTTT.

This clonotype has at least ten counts. The chain recombines TRBV20-1 with TRBJ2-1, with 11 positions matching TRBD2. There are 17 residues in the CDR3. V was clipped by 0 bases and J by 4 bases; unmatched bases: 8. Germline V gene lookup returns CDR1 DFQATT and CDR2 SNEGSKA (reference sequence). The DNA for the CDR3 is TGCAGTGCTAGAGATATCGTAGCGGGGGGGCAGTACAATGAGCAGTTCTTC. It yields the protein CSARDIVAGGQYNEQFF.

This clonotype was found many times. CDR3 nucleotide sequence: TGCAGTGCTAGTCGGGGGGAGGTCCAGCCCCCCGGTAATTCACCCCTCCACTTT. As protein: CSASRGEVQPPGNSPLHF. The chain combines TRBV20-1 with TRBJ1-6; a possible D gene is TRBD1 (5 bases). CDR1 and CDR2 from the germline V gene are DFQATT and SNEGSKA (reference sequence). Trimming stripped 3 bases from V and 6 bases from J, with 24 bases between. The CDR3 length is 18 residues.

This clonotype was counted many times. The rearrangement links TRBV5-6 to TRBJ2-4; 11 nucleotides agree with TRBD2. V lost 4 bases to trimming and J lost 0 bases; unmatched junction nucleotides: 6. This CDR3 comprises 17 residues. The V gene's germline CDR1 is SGHDT and CDR2 YYEEEE. CDR3 sequence: CASSLTSGALAKNIQYF. The CDR3 DNA is TGTGCCAGCAGCCTGACTAGCGGGGCCCTAGCCAAAAACATTCAGTACTTC.

This clonotype was recorded many times. This rearrangement joins TRBV13 to TRBJ1-1; weak D call: TRBD1 (5 bases). The CDR3 sequence is 13 residues long. V was trimmed by 5 bases and J by 1 base, leaving 8 bases between them. Germline V gene lookup returns CDR1 PRHDT and CDR2 FYEKMQ (reference sequence). CDR3 protein: CASSRGANTEAFF. The CDR3 DNA reads as TGTGCCAGCAGCCGAGGGGCGAACACTGAAGCTTTCTTT.

This clonotype has more than one count but fewer than ten. This rearrangement joins TRBV5-1 to TRBJ1-6, with unresolved D. Germline CDR1 reads SGHRS; CDR2 reads YFSETQ. CDR3 length: 12 amino acids. V was trimmed by 0 bases and J by 11 bases, leaving 6 bases between them. The CDR3 sequence: CASSLGTAPLHF. Here the CDR3 DNA reads TGCGCCAGCAGCTTGGGGACGGCACCCCTCCACTTT.

The V and J genes are TRBV3-1 and TRBJ2-1, with 8 bases identical to TRBD2. This CDR3 region has 16 residues. V lost 1 base and J lost 0; bases outside the gene matches: 2. Germline loops: CDR1 LGHDT, CDR2 YNNKEL (reference sequence). The CDR3 protein is CASSQAGGDSYNEQFF. The CDR3 DNA reads as TGTGCCAGCAGCCAAGCGGGGGGGGACTCCTACAATGAGCAGTTCTTC.

This clonotype was observed many times. The J gene is TRBJ2-3, the V gene TRBV20-1, with 10 bases matching TRBD2. The V segment lost 0 bases and the J segment 3 bases; nucleotides outside the gene matches: 9. This CDR3 region has 17 residues. Per the germline V gene, CDR1 is DFQATT and CDR2 is SNEGSKA (reference sequence). CDR3 residues: CSARDLLSGGETDTQYF. The CDR3 DNA follows: TGCAGTGCTAGAGATCTCTTGAGCGGGGGGGAGACAGATACGCAGTATTTT.

This clonotype was counted many times. The chain is built from TRBV6-6 and TRBJ2-2; D is unresolved. The CDR3 covers 12 residues. The germline CDR1 and CDR2 sequences are MNHNY and SVGAGI (reference sequence). Trimming removed 8 bases from V and 6 bases from J, with 10 bases in between. CDR3 nucleotide sequence: TGTGCCAGCCTCCGGATGGCCGGGGAGCTGTTTTTT. It yields the protein CASLRMAGELFF.

This clonotype showed up many times. The chain has TRBV7-9 and TRBJ1-1; no definite D call. V was trimmed by 4 bases and J by 4 bases, leaving 19 bases between them. Germline V gene lookup returns CDR1 SEHNR and CDR2 FQNEAQ (reference sequence). The CDR3 runs 16 residues. CDR3: CASSSPTDGFVTEAFF. The DNA of the CDR3 is TGTGCCAGCAGCTCACCAACAGACGGTTTTGTCACTGAAGCTTTCTTT.

This clonotype showed up many times. The V and J genes are TRBV29-1 and TRBJ2-2; no reliable D call. V was clipped by 5 bases and J by 4 bases, with 11 bases between them. The germline gives CDR1 SQVTM, CDR2 ANQGSEA. This CDR3 region has 13 residues. CDR3 sequence: CSVKLGITGELFF. CDR3 DNA sequence: TGCAGCGTTAAGCTTGGTATCACCGGGGAGCTGTTTTTT.

This clonotype was seen ten or more times. This chain connects TRBV7-9 to TRBJ2-7, with 11 bases that match TRBD1. After removal of 3 bases from V and 5 bases from J, the junction contained 6 bases not matched to a gene. CDR1 SEHNR and CDR2 FQNEAQ come from the germline V gene (reference sequence). The CDR3 extends over 15 amino acids. The CDR3 is CASSFARTGGDEQYF. The CDR3 DNA reads TGTGCCAGCAGCTTCGCGCGGACAGGGGGCGACGAGCAGTACTTC.

The sample holds many counts of this clonotype. The V and J genes are TRBV6-4 and TRBJ1-1; possible D gene TRBD1, 5 bases. Between the trimmed V and J ends, which lost 6 bases and 3 bases, there was a span of 11 bases. Germline loops: CDR1 MRHNA, CDR2 SNTAGT. The CDR3 sequence is 13 residues long. CDR3 region: CASRDQGHTEAFF. CDR3 in DNA: TGTGCCAGCAGGGATCAGGGACACACTGAAGCTTTCTTT.

Many counts were recorded for this clonotype. V is TRBV3-1 and J is TRBJ2-7; 14 nucleotides align to TRBD2. V was clipped by 3 bases and J by 9 bases; unmatched bases: 22. The CDR3 runs 20 residues. The germline V gene has CDR1 LGHDT and CDR2 YNNKEL (reference sequence). CDR3 region: CASSQTRTSGGYPGLFTQYF. The CDR3, as DNA: TGTGCCAGCAGCCAGACGCGGACTAGCGGGGGGTACCCGGGATTGTTTACGCAGTACTTC.

This clonotype has ten or more counts. The chain recombines TRBV20-1 with TRBJ2-1, with D possibly TRBD2 on 6 matching bases. The CDR3 loop spans 17 amino acids. The ends were cut back, 5 bases at V and 1 base at J, with 21 bases in the middle. CDR1 and CDR2 from the germline V gene are DFQATT and SNEGSKA (reference sequence). CDR3 amino acids: CSAEDLKAGRSYNEQFF. As DNA, the CDR3 is TGCAGTGCTGAGGATTTGAAAGCGGGTAGATCCTACAATGAGCAGTTCTTC.

Comment on this clonotype: The junction departs from germline at one end; a sequencing error may be responsible. This chain connects TRBV7-9 to TRBJ1-1, with D tentatively TRBD1 (5 bases). CDR1 and CDR2 from the germline V gene are SEHNR and FQNEAQ (reference sequence). The CDR3 contains 14 residues. CDR3 DNA sequence: TGTGCCAGCAGCTTAGGCGGGGGTAACACTGAAGGTTTCTTT. Protein: CASSLGGGNTEGFF.

This clonotype was counted at least ten times. The chain joins TRBV7-8 to TRBJ2-3, with 8 nucleotides matching TRBD1. The CDR3 loop spans 16 amino acids. Losses at the gene ends were 5 bases for V and 3 bases for J; bases not matched to a gene: 10. Germline V gives CDR1 SGHVS, CDR2 FQNEAQ. CDR3: CASSPYTGGGTDTQYF. The CDR3 nucleotides are TGTGCCAGCAGCCCTTACACAGGGGGAGGTACAGATACGCAGTATTTT.

This clonotype was seen ten or more times. V and J are TRBV6-5 and TRBJ1-2; 9 nucleotides agree with TRBD1. The CDR3 covers 15 residues. V shed 5 bases and J 6 bases; nucleotides not matched to a gene: 10. Germline V CDR1 and CDR2: MNHEY, SVGAGI. The DNA of the CDR3 is TGTGCCAGCAGTCGAGGGACAGGGAAAAGAGATGGCTACACCTTC. It translates to CASSRGTGKRDGYTF.

This clonotype was picked up many times. This chain joins TRBV20-1 and TRBJ2-7; tentatively, D is TRBD2 (5 bases). Trimming took off 5 bases at V and 0 bases at J, with 8 bases between the two ends. CDR1 and CDR2 (germline): DFQATT, SNEGSKA (reference sequence). The length of the CDR3 is 12 residues. In nucleotides, the CDR3 is TGCAGTGCTCGGACTGACTCCTACGAGCAGTACTTC. Protein: CSARTDSYEQYF.

This clonotype was counted at least ten times. The chain links TRBV3-1 to TRBJ1-2; D ambiguous. V lost 1 base and J 8 bases, leaving 14 bases between the germline ends. The CDR3 runs to 14 residues. Germline-derived CDR1 and CDR2 are LGHDT and YNNKEL (reference sequence). The CDR3 region is CASSQGVLGWGYTF. In nucleotides, the CDR3 is TGTGCCAGCAGCCAAGGTGTTTTAGGTTGGGGCTACACCTTC.